This paragraph covers one T cell receptor (beta chain) sequence. The antigen this receptor binds is unknown. It has no much larger one-base neighbor in the sample; base qualities were not kept. CDR1 and CDR2 are drawn from the germline V gene: SGDLS, YYNGEE. Inclusive of the bounding cysteine and phenylalanine, the CDR3 is 15 residues long. Only CDR3 DNA is held: 45 bases, read in frame from base 1. Relative to germline, V is 0 bases shorter and J is 13 bases shorter, with 17 bases between their ends. Deep-level sequencing was performed on ex vivo total memory CD4+ samples, with a detection sensitivity of one cell in 200,000. Genomic DNA was extracted from cell pellets with the QIAamp DNA Micro Kit, and its quantity and purity were checked by spectrophotometry. The immunoSEQ multiplex PCR assay was used to amplify TCR Vbeta CDR3 regions. The Illumina HiSeq platform was used to sequence the amplicons. Each retrieved sequence was 87 nucleotides long and included the CDR3 region. The study's own analysis went as follows. Each unique productive TCR Vbeta nucleotide sequence counted as a clonotype and was quantified by productive template frequency from ImmunoSEQ Analyzer V3.0. A threshold at the top 5th percentile of each frequency-ranked repertoire was used to define expanded clonotypes. Repertoire overlap was calculated as Chao-Jaccard using the R package fossil and displayed by nonmetric multidimensional scaling using the R package MASS. Sourced from immuneACCESS, this table was stored by TCRdb with only in-frame sequences that have V and J called. A share of the clones is absent; for the studies checked, an unresolved V gene accounts for under half, and the remainder has no known explanation. Clonal size and the V and J genes are those of that table, whereas D and trimming came from the DNA. Within this sample are roughly 30,000 clones, with roughly four fifths of them counted one time only. 1.5% to 2% of the sample rests with the top ten.

This sample stems from a study of human CD4 T cells and Enterobacteriaceae (TCRdb year 2020). Memory CD4+ T cells were FACS-sorted on a FACSAria III to over 95% purity as all CD4+ cells other than CD45RA+CCR7+CD95- naive cells. Blood from healthy donors came from blood donation centers in Switzerland. Total CD4+ T cells and monocytes were enriched by positive selection with CD4 and CD14 magnetic microbeads. Before sorting, CD8+, CD14+, CD16+, CD56+, CD19+ and CD25-bright cells were excluded. To assess in vivo expansion of bacteria-reactive clonotypes, total memory CD4+ T cells from two blood donors were sequenced directly ex vivo. Isolation of peripheral blood mononuclear cells from donor blood was performed with Ficoll-Paque Plus. Summary of the overall study and its limitations: Compared with specific clonotypes, broadly cross-reactive clonotypes seemed more expanded ex vivo, with 11 of 19 and about 60% of the roughly 30 falling in the top 5%. Reactivity of ex vivo clonotypes was inferred only by matching nucleotide sequences to CFSE-low cultures from the same donors.

The sequenced sample consisted of memory CD4+ T cells from blood. The cell subset or site label corresponds to: total memory CD4 T cells sorted directly ex vivo, unstimulated. The chain couples TRBV9 to TRBJ1-6, with the D gene too uncertain to name. The clonotype was recovered from a human donor in good health. The CDR3 protein sequence reads: CASSVVAEKSSPLHF. In nucleotides, the sequence is TGTGCCAGCAGCGTAGTCGCAGAAAAGTCGTCCCCCCTCCACTTT.